Shown below are 3 T cell receptor beta chains from a single sample sequenced in a study of vaccination effects on CD4 cells after COVID-19. This table comes from immunoSEQ multiplex PCR, and its TCRdb copy is limited to in-frame clones, with some not included. Altogether tens of thousands of clones are present, roughly four fifths being singletons, with the ten largest covering around 2.1%. Isolation of CD4+ T cells took place after more than 9 days of culture. Each participant was given two doses of one vaccine (BNT162b2 or mRNA-1273). These receptors are not linked to any known antigen. The sequencing here drew on CD4+ T cells from PBMCs cultured without peptide, taken after COVID-19 vaccination. These TCRs come from a human donor who received a COVID-19 vaccine.

The gene calls are TRBV7-2 and TRBJ2-3, with a weak D call TRBD2 (5 bases). Germline CDR1 reads SGHTA; CDR2 reads FQGNSA. CDR3 size: 15 residues. V lost 5 bases and J 1 base, leaving 13 bases between the germline ends. The CDR3: CASSPDYLRTDTQYF. Written as DNA, the CDR3 is TGTGCCAGCAGCCCAGACTACCTTCGCACAGATACGCAGTATTTT.

This chain uses TRBV4-1 with TRBJ1-5; the D is unclear. The CDR3 spans 14 residues. The germline V gene has CDR1 MGHRA and CDR2 YSYEKL. V shed 4 bases and J shed 6 bases, with 13 bases lying between them. The CDR3 DNA sequence: TGCGCCAGCAGCCGAGGGCAGGAAGGTCAGCCCCAGCATTTT. It codes for CASSRGQEGQPQHF.

This clone was picked up a small number of times. V usage is TRBV18 and J usage is TRBJ2-6; D is uncertain. Trimming removed 5 bases from V and 2 bases from J, with 10 bases in between. Germline CDR1 is KGHSH and CDR2 is LQKENI. The CDR3 covers 15 residues. CDR3 residues: CASSRDVAGANVLTF. The CDR3 bases are TGTGCCAGCTCAAGAGACGTTGCTGGGGCCAACGTCCTGACTTTC.